A single sample is the source of the 20 T cell receptor beta chains below, sequenced in a study of early T cells in non-severe SARS-CoV-2 infection. Via MiXCR, TCRdb re-called the 5' RACE reads, giving one row per CDR3 protein. Of roughly 76,000 distinct CDR3 sequences listed, 9% to 15% are singletons. Sequencing input: whole blood. The receptors originated from an adult who was a healthcare worker with PCR-confirmed SARS-CoV-2 infection or an uninfected control (not recorded which).

This clonotype has ten or more counts. The chain joins TRBV20-1 to TRBJ2-3; 8 bases are shared with TRBD2. CDR3 length: 14 amino acids. The V gene's germline CDR1 is DFQATT and CDR2 SNEGSKA (reference sequence). The CDR3 bases are TGCGGGGTGCTACTAGCGGATAGCACAGATACGCAGTATTTT. Its translation: CGVLLADSTDTQYF.

The chain employs TRBV30 and TRBJ2-7; perhaps TRBD1 as D (5 bases). The ends were cut back, 3 bases at V and 7 bases at J, with 16 bases in the middle. This CDR3 has 13 residues. CDR1 and CDR2 from the germline V gene are GTSNPN and SVGIG (reference sequence). CDR3 in amino acids: CAWSPWGPVEQYF. As DNA, the CDR3 is TGTGCCTGGAGCCCATGGGGCCCTGTGGAGCAGTACTTC.

The table lists this clonotype with a few counts. The rearrangement uses TRBV27 and TRBJ2-4, with a possible D match to TRBD2 (6 bases). Germline CDR1 reads MNHEY; CDR2 reads SMNVEV (reference sequence). V shed 6 bases and J shed 4 bases, with 13 bases lying between them. The CDR3 is 14 residues long. CDR3 region: CASSPGDEKNIQYF. The CDR3 DNA is TGTGCCAGCAGCCCGGGGGATGAAAAAAACATTCAGTACTTC.

The rearrangement uses TRBV6-1 and TRBJ2-1; no definite D call. Trimming removed 3 bases from V and 0 bases from J, with 9 bases in between. Germline values: CDR1 MNHNS, CDR2 SASEGT. The CDR3 is 15 amino acids. The CDR3 is CASSDRSPSYNEQFF. CDR3 sequence (DNA): TGTGCCAGCAGTGACCGATCGCCCTCCTACAATGAGCAGTTCTTC.

In this sample, this clonotype turned up a few times. V and J are TRBV7-2 and TRBJ2-1, with D perhaps assigned TRBD1 or TRBD2 (5 bases each). Trimming pared 1 base from V and 9 bases from J, leaving 10 bases between. CDR1 is SGHTA, CDR2 FQGNSA, per germline. The CDR3 runs to 13 residues. CDR3 region: CASSLGSGPEQFF. The CDR3, as DNA: TGTGCCAGCAGCTTAGGATCGGGACCTGAGCAGTTCTTC.

The sample holds a few counts of this clonotype. J is TRBJ1-4 and V is TRBV15, with a tentative D call TRBD1 (5 bases). CDR1 and CDR2 from the germline V gene are LNHNV and YYDKDF (reference sequence). This CDR3 contains 14 residues. Trimming removed 1 base from V and 7 bases from J, with 10 bases in between. In DNA, the CDR3 is TGTGCCACCAGCAGAGGAGGCGGGGGTGAAAAACTGTTTTTT. This codes for CATSRGGGGEKLFF.

This clonotype was seen only a few times. The DNA of the CDR3 is TGCAGCGTACCGGGACAGGGTCCTTCAGGGGAGCTGTTTTTT. This translates into CSVPGQGPSGELFF. The chain has TRBV29-1 and TRBJ2-2, with TRBD1 matching over 9 bases. J gave up 8 bases and V 6 bases, and 10 bases lay outside the gene matches. Germline V CDR1 and CDR2: SQVTM, ANQGSEA. The CDR3 is made up of 14 amino acids.

The chain has TRBV3-1 and TRBJ2-5, with TRBD2 as a possible D gene (6 bases). Germline V gene lookup returns CDR1 LGHDT and CDR2 YNNKEL (reference sequence). V was pared by 0 bases and J by 4 bases, with 18 bases between. The CDR3 length is 17 residues. CDR3 sequence: CASSQEPRGTGRETQYF. CDR3 coding DNA: TGTGCCAGCAGCCAAGAACCTCGCGGCACCGGGAGAGAGACCCAGTACTTC.

This clonotype has ten or more counts. This rearrangement joins TRBV3-1 to TRBJ2-3; 8 positions agree with TRBD1. After removal of 3 bases from V and 2 bases from J, the junction contained 7 bases not matched to a gene. Per germline, CDR1 LGHDT and CDR2 YNNKEL (reference sequence). The length of the CDR3 is 16 residues. The CDR3 DNA sequence: TGTGCCAGCAGCCAGGCAGGGGGCTACTACACAGATACGCAGTATTTT. It translates to CASSQAGGYYTDTQYF.

This clonotype was seen at least ten times. The V gene is TRBV11-1, the J gene TRBJ2-3; 7 nucleotides match TRBD2. Germline V CDR1 and CDR2: SGHAT, FQDESV (reference sequence). The CDR3 contains 15 residues. Trimming cost V 4 bases and J 4 bases; bases outside gene matches: 8. Written as DNA, the CDR3 is TGTGCCAGCAGCTCCTCTAGCGGACCTTCAGATACGCAGTATTTT. Encoded protein: CASSSSSGPSDTQYF.

This clonotype was picked up a small number of times. The V and J genes are TRBV12-3 or TRBV12-4 and TRBJ2-3; 13 bases align to TRBD2. The CDR3 contains 15 residues. Trimming cost V 5 bases and J 6 bases; bases outside gene matches: 5. Here the CDR3 DNA reads TGTGCCAGCAGTGGCGGACTAGCGGGAGATGATACGCAGTATTTT. It translates to CASSGGLAGDDTQYF.

The rearrangement uses TRBV12-3 or TRBV12-4 and TRBJ2-5; a weak D match, TRBD1 (6 bases). The CDR3 has 15 amino acids. V was cut by 3 bases and J by 2 bases, with 13 bases left in between. CDR3 nucleotides: TGTGCCAGCAGTTTGCCCCGGGACACTCAAGAGACCCAGTACTTC. Encoded protein: CASSLPRDTQETQYF.

This clonotype has ten or more counts. The V call is TRBV27, the J call TRBJ1-1, with TRBD1 as a possible D gene (6 bases). The CDR3 has 13 residues. V was trimmed by 6 bases and J by 1 base, leaving 9 bases between them. The germline V gene encodes CDR1 MNHEY and CDR2 SMNVEV (reference sequence). The CDR3 nucleotides are TGTGCCAGCAGGGGACACACGAACACTGAAGCTTTCTTT. Its protein is CASRGHTNTEAFF.

This clonotype showed up just once. This chain connects TRBV28 to TRBJ2-3; 8 bases are a match to TRBD1. Trimming at V came to 7 bases and at J to 6 bases, leaving 6 bases not matched to a gene. CDR3 length: 13 residues. The germline gives CDR1 MDHEN, CDR2 SYDVKM. The DNA of the CDR3 is TGTGCCAGCAAAACCAGGGGGCTCGATACGCAGTATTTT. Protein sequence: CASKTRGLDTQYF.

This clonotype was seen a single time. A single base separates this from a much larger clone, so it may be a read error. V is TRBV29-1 and J is TRBJ2-3; TRBD1 matches 7 bases. The CDR3 has 13 residues. CDR1 SQVTM and CDR2 ANQGSEA come from the germline V gene. DNA for the CDR3: TGCAGCATTGATTCCAGGGGGACAGATACGCAGTATTTT. It codes for CSIDSRGTDTQYF.

This clonotype has more than one count but fewer than ten. The V gene is TRBV7-9, the J gene TRBJ2-1; 8 bases map to TRBD2. The junction had 10 bases not matched to a gene; V was cut back by 6 bases and J by 12 bases. The CDR3 length is 13 residues. The germline gives CDR1 SEHNR, CDR2 FQNEAQ (reference sequence). Written as DNA, the CDR3 is TGTGCCAGCAGTTCCCTGGCGGGAGGAGCGCAGTTCTTC. Protein product: CASSSLAGGAQFF.

The rearrangement links TRBV28 to TRBJ2-1; D gene ambiguous. The germline CDR1 and CDR2 sequences are MDHEN and SYDVKM. The V end was cut by 5 bases, the J end by 5 bases, with 7 bases between. The CDR3 runs to 12 residues. DNA for the CDR3: TGTGCCAGCAGTAACTATGACAATGAGCAGTTCTTC. Residues: CASSNYDNEQFF. The complete variable domain, with remaining parts taken from reference TRBV28 and TRBJ2-1, reads DVKVTQSSRYLVKRTGEKVFLECVQDMDHENMFWYRQDPGLGLRLIYFSYDVKMKEKGDIPEGYSVSREKKERFSLILESASTNQTSMYLCASSNYDNEQFFGPGTRLTVL.

In its sample, this clonotype was seen many times. This chain joins TRBV28 and TRBJ1-2; no definite D call. Germline CDR1 and CDR2: MDHEN and SYDVKM. The length of the CDR3 is 13 residues. V was cut by 3 bases and J by 0 bases, with 5 bases left in between. The CDR3 loop is CASSFRANYGYTF. Here the CDR3 DNA reads TGTGCCAGCAGTTTTCGGGCTAACTATGGCTACACCTTC.

CDR3 amino acids: CATSYTRVSNQPQHF. The CDR3 DNA reads as TGTGCCACCTCATATACCCGTGTTAGCAATCAGCCCCAGCATTTT. This chain links TRBV19 with TRBJ1-5; no reliable D call. Trimming removed 10 bases at V and 0 bases at J, with 16 bases between. The germline V gene encodes CDR1 LNHDA and CDR2 SQIVND (reference sequence). The CDR3 spans 15 residues. The complete variable domain, with remaining parts taken from reference TRBV19 and TRBJ1-5, reads DGGITQSPKYLFRKEGQNVTLSCEQNLNHDAMYWYRQDPGQGLRLIYYSQIVNDFQKGDIAEGYSVSREKKESFPLTVTSAQKNPTAFYLCATSYTRVSNQPQHFGDGTRLSIL.

This clonotype came up a few times. The V call is TRBV7-6, the J call TRBJ1-5; 9 positions match TRBD1. Germline CDR1 and CDR2: SGHVS and FNYEAQ. J gave up 10 bases and V 5 bases, and 9 bases lay outside the gene matches. This CDR3 spans 14 amino acids. CDR3: CASSLGQGMGPQHF. DNA for the CDR3: TGTGCCAGCAGCCTAGGACAGGGGATGGGTCCCCAGCATTTT.